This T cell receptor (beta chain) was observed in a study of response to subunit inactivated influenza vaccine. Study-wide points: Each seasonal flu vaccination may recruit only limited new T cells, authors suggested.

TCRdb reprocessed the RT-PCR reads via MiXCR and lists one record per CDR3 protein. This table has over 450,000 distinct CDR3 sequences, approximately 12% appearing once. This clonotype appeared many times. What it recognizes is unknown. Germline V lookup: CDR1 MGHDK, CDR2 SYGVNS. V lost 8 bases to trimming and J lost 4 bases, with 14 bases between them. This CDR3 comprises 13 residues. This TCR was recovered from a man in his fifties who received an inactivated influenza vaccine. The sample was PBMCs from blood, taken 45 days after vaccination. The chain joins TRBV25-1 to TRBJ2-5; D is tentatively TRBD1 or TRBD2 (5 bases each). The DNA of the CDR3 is TGTGCCAGCGCAGGGAGAGTCCGAGAGACCCAGTACTTC. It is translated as CASAGRVRETQYF.